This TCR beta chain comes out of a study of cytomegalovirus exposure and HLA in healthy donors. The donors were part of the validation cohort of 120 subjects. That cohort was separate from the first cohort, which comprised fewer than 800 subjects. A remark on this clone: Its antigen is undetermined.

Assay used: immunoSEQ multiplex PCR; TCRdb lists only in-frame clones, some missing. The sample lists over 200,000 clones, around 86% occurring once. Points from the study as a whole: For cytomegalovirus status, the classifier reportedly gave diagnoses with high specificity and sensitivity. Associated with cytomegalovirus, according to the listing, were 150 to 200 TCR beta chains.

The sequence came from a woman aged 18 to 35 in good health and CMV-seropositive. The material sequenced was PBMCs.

CDR3 in amino acids: CARGQPNTEAFF. CDR3 bases: TGTGCCAGAGGACAGCCGAACACTGAAGCTTTCTTT. The chain carries TRBV2 and TRBJ1-1; D might be TRBD1 (6 bases). Trimming removed 9 bases from V and 1 base from J, with 9 bases in between. Germline CDR1 SNHLY, CDR2 FYNNEI. The CDR3 extends over 12 amino acids.